These 30 T cell receptor beta chains share one sample of origin, sequenced in a study of cytomegalovirus exposure and HLA in healthy donors. This PCR relied on a set of 60 Vbeta primers and 13 Jbeta primers. Sequenced by immunoSEQ multiplex PCR; TCRdb stores in-frame clones only, minus some. Altogether fewer than 120,000 clones are present, 65% to 80% being singletons, with the ten largest covering under 3%. Sequenced input: PBMCs. The receptors originated from a woman aged 55-69 years in good health and CMV-seropositive.

The chain has TRBV18 and TRBJ2-1; possibly TRBD1 for D (5 bases). The V gene lost 3 bases and the J gene lost 6 bases, with 6 bases spanning the gap. Germline V gene data show CDR1 as KGHSH and CDR2 as LQKENI. The CDR3 loop spans 12 amino acids. The CDR3 region has the DNA TGTGCCAGCTCACCTCAGGGCAATGAGCAGTTCTTC. It yields the protein CASSPQGNEQFF.

The chain employs TRBV5-1 and TRBJ2-1; 7 positions match TRBD2. Germline V gene data show CDR1 as SGHRS and CDR2 as YFSETQ. Trimming removed 7 bases from V and 0 bases from J; junction bases left unmatched: 7. CDR3 size: 15 residues. CDR3 sequence reads: CASRAGGSSYNEQFF. The CDR3 DNA is TGCGCCAGCCGTGCGGGCGGGAGCTCCTACAATGAGCAGTTCTTC.

V gene TRBV9 combines with J gene TRBJ1-5; 8 positions match TRBD1. J lost 7 bases, V lost 0 bases, and 3 bases had no gene match. The CDR3 is 14 residues long. The germline CDR1 and CDR2 sequences are SGDLS and YYNGEE. The CDR3 nucleotides are TGTGCCAGCAGCGTAGCAGGGGGCGGACAGCCCCAGCATTTT. It translates to CASSVAGGGQPQHF.

V usage is TRBV18 and J usage is TRBJ2-5; TRBD1 aligns across 7 bases. V was pared by 3 bases and J by 5 bases, with 15 bases of the junction left unmatched. Germline CDR1 KGHSH, CDR2 LQKENI. CDR3 length equals 17 residues. The CDR3 region has the DNA TGTGCCAGCTCACCGTCGGCCGGGACAGAAGACCGGGAGACCCAGTACTTC. Encoded protein: CASSPSAGTEDRETQYF.

V is TRBV7-3 and J is TRBJ2-1, with TRBD2 as a possible D gene (6 bases). V gave up 5 bases and J gave up 0 bases, with 14 bases separating them. Per germline, CDR1 SGHTA and CDR2 FQGTGA. This CDR3 contains 16 residues. The CDR3 sequence is CASSGQRARSYNEQFF. The CDR3 bases are TGTGCCAGCAGCGGCCAGCGGGCCCGCTCCTACAATGAGCAGTTCTTC.

The rearrangement links TRBV7-9 to TRBJ2-7, with 7 bases identical to TRBD2. The V gene's germline CDR1 is SEHNR and CDR2 FQNEAQ (reference sequence). V was pared by 5 bases and J by 11 bases, with 9 bases of the junction left unmatched. The CDR3 length is 12 residues. CDR3 protein: CASSPGLTLKYF. CDR3 nucleotides: TGTGCCAGCAGCCCGGGACTAACCCTAAAGTACTTC.

The chain uses TRBV5-4 and TRBJ1-6; D perhaps matches TRBD1 (6 bases). The germline V and J ends were trimmed by 4 bases and 19 bases, with 18 bases remaining between them. The germline V gene encodes CDR1 SGHNT and CDR2 YYREEE (reference sequence). The CDR3 spans 12 residues. The CDR3 is CASSRTGRSEHF. As DNA, the CDR3 is TGTGCCAGCAGCAGAACAGGGCGGTCGGAACACTTT. Combining the CDR3 with reference TRBV5-4 and TRBJ1-6 gives the whole variable domain ETGVTQSPTHLIKTRGQQVTLRCSSQSGHNTVSWYQQALGQGPQFIFQYYREEENGRGNFPPRFSGLQFPNYSSELNVNALELDDSALYLCASSRTGRSEHFGNGTRLTVT.

This chain joins TRBV5-4 and TRBJ2-1, with D possibly matching TRBD2 (6 bases). The ends were cut back, 4 bases at V and 1 base at J, with 9 bases in the middle. The CDR3 has 14 residues. Germline loops: CDR1 SGHNT, CDR2 YYREEE (reference sequence). The CDR3 bases are TGTGCCAGCAGCGGCGGGGTTTCCTACAATGAGCAGTTCTTC. Protein sequence: CASSGGVSYNEQFF.

The rearrangement uses TRBV28 and TRBJ2-7; D might be TRBD2 (5 bases). The CDR3 extends over 14 amino acids. Looked up from germline, CDR1 is MDHEN and CDR2 is SYDVKM. Trimming removed 6 bases at V and 0 bases at J, with 12 bases between. CDR3 region: CASRGSGSSYEQYF. In nucleotides, the CDR3 is TGTGCCAGCAGGGGAAGCGGAAGCTCCTACGAGCAGTACTTC.

Regarding this clone: An end of the junction differs from the germline gene, which may be a read error. V gene TRBV28 combines with J gene TRBJ1-3, with a possible D match to TRBD1 (6 bases). This CDR3 has 16 amino acids. Germline CDR1 and CDR2: MDHEN and SYDVKM. The CDR3 reads CASSSYYRVTGDTIYF. The CDR3 bases are TGTGCCAGCAGTTCTTACTACAGGGTGACTGGAGACACCATATATTTT.

This rearrangement joins TRBV11-2 to TRBJ2-5, with a weak D call TRBD2 (6 bases). CDR1 SGHAT and CDR2 FQNNGV come from the germline V gene. Between the trimmed V and J ends, which lost 5 bases and 5 bases, there was a span of 12 bases. This CDR3 has 13 residues. The CDR3 DNA sequence: TGTGCCAGCAGCCGCGGGAACATGGAGACCCAGTACTTC. Its protein is CASSRGNMETQYF.

The chain couples TRBV28 to TRBJ2-1; D remains unclear. The V gene's germline CDR1 is MDHEN and CDR2 SYDVKM. V lost 7 bases and J 4 bases, leaving 8 bases between the germline ends. This CDR3 has 12 amino acids. The CDR3 DNA sequence: TGTGCCAGCACGACTCAGTACAATGAGCAGTTCTTC. Translated: CASTTQYNEQFF. The whole variable domain, remainder taken from reference TRBV28 and TRBJ2-1, is DVKVTQSSRYLVKRTGEKVFLECVQDMDHENMFWYRQDPGLGLRLIYFSYDVKMKEKGDIPEGYSVSREKKERFSLILESASTNQTSMYLCASTTQYNEQFFGPGTRLTVL.

This clone came up a few times. This chain links TRBV11-2 with TRBJ2-1, with a possible D match to TRBD2 (7 bases). This CDR3 contains 14 residues. The ends were cut back, 6 bases at V and 7 bases at J, with 16 bases in the middle. The germline gives CDR1 SGHAT, CDR2 FQNNGV. CDR3 DNA sequence: TGTGCCAGCAGTGGGGGCGGGGGCTGGAATGAGCAGTTCTTC. It yields the protein CASSGGGGWNEQFF. Combining the CDR3 with reference TRBV11-2 and TRBJ2-1 gives the whole variable domain EAGVAQSPRYKIIEKRQSVAFWCNPISGHATLYWYQQILGQGPKLLIQFQNNGVVDDSQLPKDRFSAERLKGVDSTLKIQPAKLEDSAVYLCASSGGGGWNEQFFGPGTRLTVL.

This chain connects TRBV7-9 to TRBJ1-6; D not resolved. Trimming left V 0 bases short and J 5 bases short, with 20 bases between. Looked up from germline, CDR1 is SEHNR and CDR2 is FQNEAQ (reference sequence). The CDR3 has 19 residues. The CDR3 DNA is TGTGCCAGCAGCTTAGCGTTTGGAGGAACTCAGCTCAATAATTCACCCCTCCACTTT. This gives the protein CASSLAFGGTQLNNSPLHF.

Comment on this clone: Other DNA variants within this sample encode the same CDR3. The gene calls are TRBV19 and TRBJ2-1, with 7 bases that match TRBD1. Germline-derived CDR1 and CDR2 are LNHDA and SQIVND (reference sequence). The V and J ends lost 6 bases and 0 bases, in that order; junction bases with no gene match: 2. The CDR3 has 14 amino acids. Here the CDR3 reads CASRPGGSYNEQFF. The CDR3 DNA reads as TGTGCCAGTAGGCCAGGGGGCTCCTACAATGAGCAGTTCTTC.

The V call is TRBV10-3, the J call TRBJ1-2, with D maybe TRBD1 (5 bases). The V end was cut by 0 bases, the J end by 4 bases, with 9 bases between. Germline CDR1 ENHRY, CDR2 SYGVKD. The CDR3 length is 14 residues. Written as DNA, the CDR3 is TGTGCCATCAGTGAGTCCCCGGGGGTCTATGGCTACACCTTC. Residues: CAISESPGVYGYTF.

The chain couples TRBV9 to TRBJ2-1, with D possibly matching TRBD1 (7 bases). V was pared by 5 bases and J by 9 bases, with 18 bases between. Germline loops: CDR1 SGDLS, CDR2 YYNGEE. This CDR3 is 14 amino acids long. For the CDR3, the DNA is TGTGCCAGCAGTAACGGCAGGGGGGCCAGTGAGCAGTTCTTC. Its protein product is CASSNGRGASEQFF. Variable domain in full (rest from reference TRBV9 and TRBJ2-1): DSGVTQTPKHLITATGQRVTLRCSPRSGDLSVYWYQQSLDQGLQFLIQYYNGEERAKGNILERFSAQQFPDLHSELNLSSLELGDSALYFCASSNGRGASEQFFGPGTRLTVL.

J is TRBJ1-2 and V is TRBV7-6; TRBD1 matches 8 bases. The CDR3 loop spans 14 amino acids. Per germline, CDR1 SGHVS and CDR2 FNYEAQ. V was clipped by 4 bases and J by 8 bases; unmatched bases: 9. CDR3 in amino acids: CASSSARTGTGYTF. The CDR3 region has the DNA TGTGCCAGCAGCTCCGCCCGGACAGGGACCGGCTACACCTTC. Full variable domain (missing parts from reference TRBV7-6 and TRBJ1-2): GAGVSQSPRYKVTKRGQDVALRCDPISGHVSLYWYRQALGQGPEFLTYFNYEAQQDKSGLPNDRFSAERPEGSISTLTIQRTEQRDSAMYRCASSSARTGTGYTFGSGTRLTVV.

As concerns this clone: The junction and the germline gene differ at one end; a read error may be behind it. V is TRBV7-9 and J is TRBJ1-1, with D uncertain. The CDR3 loop spans 14 amino acids. Germline values: CDR1 SEHNR, CDR2 FQNEAQ (reference sequence). CDR3 sequence reads: CSSSLGRAGTEAFF. In nucleotides, the CDR3 is TGTTCCAGCAGCTTAGGGAGGGCCGGCACTGAAGCTTTCTTT.

V usage is TRBV9 and J usage is TRBJ1-6; the D is unclear. Between the trimmed V and J ends, which lost 0 bases and 7 bases, there was a span of 11 bases. The CDR3 covers 15 residues. The germline V gene has CDR1 SGDLS and CDR2 YYNGEE. The CDR3 DNA is TGTGCCAGCAGCGTAGGGCCCCTCGCAAATTCACCCCTCCACTTT. It translates to CASSVGPLANSPLHF.

The chain recombines TRBV9 with TRBJ1-4, with 9 bases that match TRBD1. The CDR3 has 16 amino acids. Trimming at V came to 3 bases and at J to 7 bases, leaving 10 bases not matched to a gene. The germline V gene has CDR1 SGDLS and CDR2 YYNGEE. The CDR3 loop is CASSEGPTGGAEKLFF. CDR3 in DNA: TGTGCCAGCAGCGAGGGGCCGACAGGGGGGGCTGAAAAACTGTTTTTT.

J is TRBJ1-6 and V is TRBV28, with 8 nucleotides matching TRBD1. V shed 0 bases and J 10 bases; nucleotides not matched to a gene: 5. This CDR3 spans 15 amino acids. Germline V gene sequence: CDR1 MDHEN, CDR2 SYDVKM. CDR3 amino acids: CASSLWGRGRSPLHF. CDR3 DNA: TGTGCCAGCAGTTTATGGGGCAGGGGGCGGTCACCCCTCCACTTT.

V and J are TRBV11-2 and TRBJ2-1; D unclear. The germline V and J ends were trimmed by 2 bases and 8 bases, with 7 bases remaining between them. The CDR3 is 12 residues long. Germline CDR1 and CDR2: SGHAT and FQNNGV. The CDR3 DNA sequence: TGTGCCAGCAGCTTATTGCGTTATGAGCAGTTCTTC. Encoded protein: CASSLLRYEQFF. Using reference TRBV11-2 and TRBJ2-1 for the parts outside the CDR3, the full variable domain is EAGVAQSPRYKIIEKRQSVAFWCNPISGHATLYWYQQILGQGPKLLIQFQNNGVVDDSQLPKDRFSAERLKGVDSTLKIQPAKLEDSAVYLCASSLLRYEQFFGPGTRLTVL.

The chain links TRBV9 to TRBJ2-5; TRBD2 agrees at 7 bases. The CDR3 sequence is 14 residues long. J gave up 4 bases and V 4 bases, and 7 bases lay outside the gene matches. Germline lookup yields CDR1 SGDLS and CDR2 YYNGEE. The CDR3 DNA sequence: TGTGCCAGCAGCCCGTTGGGGGGGGGAGAGACCCAGTACTTC. This sequence encodes CASSPLGGGETQYF.

Of note for this clone: Other DNA sequences in the sample encode the same CDR3. This chain links TRBV11-2 with TRBJ2-1; 10 bases agree with TRBD2. This CDR3 has 17 amino acids. Germline V lookup: CDR1 SGHAT, CDR2 FQNNGV. The V gene end was trimmed by 3 bases and the J gene end by 4 bases; junction bases not matched to a gene: 9. As DNA, the CDR3 is TGTGCCAGCAGCTTCTCCCTGAGGACTAGCGGTTACAATGAGCAGTTCTTC. The encoded protein is CASSFSLRTSGYNEQFF.

This chain links TRBV6-1 with TRBJ1-5; 10 nucleotides align to TRBD1. CDR1 MNHNS and CDR2 SASEGT come from the germline V gene. The length of the CDR3 is 16 residues. The V segment lost 0 bases and the J segment 7 bases; nucleotides outside the gene matches: 6. CDR3 coding DNA: TGTGCCAGCAGTGAAGCCGACAGGGGGCTGAGGCAGCCCCAGCATTTT. The encoded protein is CASSEADRGLRQPQHF.

The chain joins TRBV6-5 to TRBJ1-1; D gene unclear. Germline lookup yields CDR1 MNHEY and CDR2 SVGAGI. Trimming pared 8 bases from V and 3 bases from J, leaving 13 bases between. CDR3 length: 13 amino acids. The CDR3: CASQTQRDTEAFF. The DNA for the CDR3 is TGTGCCAGCCAAACGCAACGGGACACTGAAGCTTTCTTT.

The rearrangement joins TRBV6-5 to TRBJ2-5, with TRBD1 matching over 9 bases. The CDR3 has 15 residues. Trimming removed 4 bases from V and 11 bases from J; junction bases left unmatched: 14. Looked up from germline, CDR1 is MNHEY and CDR2 is SVGAGI. DNA of the CDR3: TGTGCCAGCAGTTTAATGGGACAGGGAAGCTCAGAGCAGTACTTC. Protein product: CASSLMGQGSSEQYF.

The chain couples TRBV28 to TRBJ1-1, with a possible D match to TRBD1 (5 bases). V was trimmed by 2 bases and J by 4 bases, leaving 11 bases between them. Per the germline V gene, CDR1 is MDHEN and CDR2 is SYDVKM. The length of the CDR3 is 14 residues. The CDR3 DNA is TGTGCCAGCAGTTTAGAAGGGGTGGGCACTGAAGCTTTCTTT. Encoded protein: CASSLEGVGTEAFF.

CDR3 region: CASSLALLAGPSYEQYF. DNA for the CDR3: TGTGCCAGCAGCTTGGCCCTCCTAGCGGGGCCCTCCTACGAGCAGTACTTC. The V gene is TRBV5-4, the J gene TRBJ2-7; 9 bases line up with TRBD2. Trimming removed 0 bases from V and 0 bases from J; junction bases left unmatched: 7. Germline V lookup: CDR1 SGHNT, CDR2 YYREEE (reference sequence). The CDR3 covers 17 residues.